The sequence of this T cell receptor (beta chain) was determined in a study of blood T cell repertoires in COVID-19. TCRdb's table, derived via immunoSEQ multiplex PCR, lists solely in-frame clones and lacks some. The table shows roughly 220,000 clones, with almost 85% occurring only once. The CDR3 is made up of 13 amino acids. CDR1 is SGHRS and CDR2 is YFSETQ in the germline V gene. The V and J ends lost 6 bases and 2 bases, in that order; junction bases with no gene match: 3. The receptor's source is a man aged 35 to 55 who had recovered from COVID-19. The sequenced sample consisted of PBMCs or T cells enriched from blood (not recorded which). The chain joins TRBV5-1 to TRBJ1-1, with TRBD1 matching 8 bases. CDR3 sequence (DNA): TGCGCCAGCAAGGGACAGGAAAACACTGAAGCTTTCTTT. Amino acid sequence: CASKGQENTEAFF.